This TCR beta chain was retrieved from a study of blood T cell repertoires in COVID-19. Libraries were prepared by immunoSEQ multiplex PCR; TCRdb keeps only in-frame clonotypes and omits some of them. The sample shows roughly 300,000 clones, approximately 87% of them seen only once. Germline V lookup: CDR1 SNHLY, CDR2 FYNNEI. V gave up 2 bases and J gave up 2 bases; unmatched junction bases: 4. This CDR3 is 16 amino acids long. This clonotype was sampled from a woman in her twenties or thirties who had recovered from COVID-19. The rearrangement joins TRBV2 to TRBJ2-7, with 12 bases aligning to TRBD2. Sequenced material: PBMCs or T cells enriched from blood (not recorded which). The CDR3 nucleotides read TGTGCCAGCAGTGAACCACTAGCGGGGGGAACCTACGAGCAGTACTTC. It translates to CASSEPLAGGTYEQYF.